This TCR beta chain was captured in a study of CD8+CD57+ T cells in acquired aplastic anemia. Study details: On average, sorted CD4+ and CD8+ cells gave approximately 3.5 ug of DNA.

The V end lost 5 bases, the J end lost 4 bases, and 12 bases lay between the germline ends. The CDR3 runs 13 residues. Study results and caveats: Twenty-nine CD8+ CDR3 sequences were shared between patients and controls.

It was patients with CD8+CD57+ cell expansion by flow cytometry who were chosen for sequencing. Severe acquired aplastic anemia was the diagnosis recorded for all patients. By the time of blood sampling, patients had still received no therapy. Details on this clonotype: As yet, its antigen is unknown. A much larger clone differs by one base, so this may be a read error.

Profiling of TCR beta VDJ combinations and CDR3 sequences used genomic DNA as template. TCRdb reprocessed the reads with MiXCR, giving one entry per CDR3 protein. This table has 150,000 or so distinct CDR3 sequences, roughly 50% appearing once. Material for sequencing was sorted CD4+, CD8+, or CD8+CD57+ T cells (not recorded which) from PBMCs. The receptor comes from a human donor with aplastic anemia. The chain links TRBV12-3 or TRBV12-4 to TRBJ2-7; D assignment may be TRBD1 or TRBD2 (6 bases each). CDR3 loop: CASSRGDPYEQYF. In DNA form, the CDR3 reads TGTGCCAGCAGTAGGGGGGACCCTTACGAGCAGTACTTC.